The 18 T cell receptor beta chains below come from one sample, sequenced in a study of T and B cells in COVID-19 patients (TCRdb year 2020). Data came from an Illumina MiSeq. TRB rearrangements were amplified by multiplex PCR with BIOMED2 TRB-A/B primer pools. Clones were called with MiXCR by TCRdb after fastp trimmed the public reads at Q25, and only in-frame beta chains were retained. Rows are unified per CDR3 protein, each entry keeping the most common DNA and genes. The sample includes 6,000 or so distinct CDR3 sequences, with about 25% observed a single time. Clones ranked in the top ten supply roughly 12% of the sample. TRB repertoires were amplified using about 220-550 ng of genomic DNA isolated from blood. The sample comprised blood. All receptors derive from a human donor with active COVID-19.

CDR3 sequence reads: CASSPFNEQFF. CDR3 DNA sequence: TGTGCCAGCAGCCCCTTCAATGAGCAGTTCTTC. The chain recombines TRBV7-4 with TRBJ2-1; D gene uncertain. V was pared by 5 bases and J by 6 bases, with 5 bases between. The germline gives CDR1 SGHVT, CDR2 SQSDAQ. The CDR3 extends over 11 amino acids. Filled out from reference TRBV7-4 and TRBJ2-1, the complete variable domain reads GAGVSQSPRYKVAKRGRDVALRCDSISGHVTLYWYRQTLGQGSEVLTYSQSDAQRDKSGRPSGRFSAERPERSVSTLKIQRTEQGDSAVYLCASSPFNEQFFGPGTRLTVL.

The J gene is TRBJ1-1, the V gene TRBV6-2 or TRBV6-3; D not certain. This CDR3 region has 13 residues. The ends were cut back, 6 bases at V and 2 bases at J, with 10 bases in the middle. Germline V CDR1 and CDR2: MNHEY, SVGEGT. CDR3 residues: CASSRGINTEAFF. DNA for the CDR3: TGTGCCAGCAGCCGAGGGATTAACACTGAAGCTTTCTTT.

This clonotype was seen only a few times. The V and J genes are TRBV7-9 and TRBJ2-7; 7 bases match TRBD1. V was clipped by 5 bases and J by 2 bases; unmatched bases: 3. Germline V gives CDR1 SEHNR, CDR2 FQNEAQ (reference sequence). The CDR3 runs to 13 residues. The CDR3 bases are TGTGCCAGCAGCCCGACAGGGACCTACGAGCAGTACTTC. It encodes CASSPTGTYEQYF.

This clonotype counts as medium-sized. The chain is built from TRBV19 and TRBJ1-1; D is unresolved. Trimming left V 1 base short and J 4 bases short, with 10 bases between. CDR1 LNHDA and CDR2 SQIVND come from the germline V gene (reference sequence). The CDR3 length is 14 residues. The CDR3 sequence: CASSIGQVSTEAFF. The DNA for the CDR3 is TGTGCCAGTAGTATAGGCCAGGTGAGCACTGAAGCTTTCTTT.

The CDR3 here is CASSPLGDHTEAFF. The DNA of the CDR3 is TGCGCCAGCAGCCCCCTAGGGGACCACACTGAAGCTTTCTTT. The chain employs TRBV5-1 and TRBJ1-1; TRBD1 is a possible D gene (5 bases). The CDR3 length is 14 residues. The V end was cut by 4 bases, the J end by 3 bases, with 13 bases between. Germline V lookup: CDR1 SGHRS, CDR2 YFSETQ.

A few counts support this clonotype. The CDR3 nucleotides read TGTGCCAGCAGTTCTACACACCACTTGAACACTGAAGCTTTCTTT. It yields the protein CASSSTHHLNTEAFF. The genes are TRBV6-6 and TRBJ1-1; D is undetermined. The CDR3 sequence is 15 residues long. Per germline, CDR1 MNHNY and CDR2 SVGAGI (reference sequence). V was pared by 4 bases and J by 0 bases, with 12 bases between.

This clonotype is medium-sized by share. The chain combines TRBV20-1 with TRBJ2-1; D gene uncertain. Looked up from germline, CDR1 is DFQATT and CDR2 is SNEGSKA (reference sequence). Trimming took 5 bases from V and 4 from J, leaving 9 bases between them. CDR3 length: 12 amino acids. CDR3 region: CSARRQYNEQFF. Here the CDR3 DNA reads TGCAGTGCTCGTCGACAATACAATGAGCAGTTCTTC.

This clonotype appeared a few times. The chain links TRBV7-2 to TRBJ2-1, with unresolved D. Germline V gene sequence: CDR1 SGHTA, CDR2 FQGNSA. V dropped 0 bases and J dropped 10 bases, with 4 bases sitting between them. This CDR3 spans 11 amino acids. In DNA form, the CDR3 reads TGTGCCAGCAGCTTAGCTGGGGAGCAGTTCTTC. This translates into CASSLAGEQFF.

The V gene is TRBV19, the J gene TRBJ2-2, with 8 bases aligning to TRBD1. With V trimmed by 4 bases and J by 7 bases, 5 bases remained unmatched. In germline, CDR1 is LNHDA, CDR2 SQIVND (reference sequence). The CDR3 loop spans 14 amino acids. CDR3 coding DNA: TGTGCCAGTAGTAAGGACAGGGTAGGCGGGGAGCTGTTTTTT. Protein product: CASSKDRVGGELFF.

The chain links TRBV19 to TRBJ2-2; 10 bases map to TRBD1. Germline assignment: CDR1 LNHDA and CDR2 SQIVND (reference sequence). This CDR3 has 17 amino acids. Trimming at V came to 4 bases and at J to 4 bases, leaving 9 bases not matched to a gene. The CDR3 is CASSNPTGGASTGELFF. The CDR3 region has the DNA TGTGCCAGTAGTAATCCGACAGGGGGCGCGAGCACCGGGGAGCTGTTTTTT. The full variable domain, with the rest looked up from reference TRBV19 and TRBJ2-2, is DGGITQSPKYLFRKEGQNVTLSCEQNLNHDAMYWYRQDPGQGLRLIYYSQIVNDFQKGDIAEGYSVSREKKESFPLTVTSAQKNPTAFYLCASSNPTGGASTGELFFGEGSRLTVL.

J is TRBJ1-2 and V is TRBV7-2; 7 bases line up with TRBD1. CDR3 size: 15 residues. The germline V gene has CDR1 SGHTA and CDR2 FQGNSA. V dropped 0 bases and J dropped 8; count of bases not matched to a gene: 9. DNA for the CDR3: TGTACCAGCAGCTTAGCGCGTAGTTCAGGGGGAGGCTACACCTTC. Amino acids: CTSSLARSSGGGYTF.

This clonotype is classed as medium-sized. The chain couples TRBV27 to TRBJ2-3; TRBD1 is a possible D gene (5 bases). With 2 bases removed from V and 4 bases from J, the gap between germline ends came to 13 bases. The length of the CDR3 is 15 residues. In germline, CDR1 is MNHEY, CDR2 SMNVEV (reference sequence). The CDR3 spells CASSLRGRVSDTQYF. CDR3 in DNA: TGTGCCAGCAGTTTAAGGGGTAGGGTATCAGATACGCAGTATTTT.

The chain links TRBV2 to TRBJ1-6; possibly TRBD1 for D (5 bases). The V end lost 7 bases, the J end lost 9 bases, and 13 bases lay between the germline ends. Looked up from germline, CDR1 is SNHLY and CDR2 is FYNNEI. This CDR3 comprises 13 residues. The CDR3 bases are TGTGCCAGCACCGGGGGGGGTGGTTCACCCCTCCACTTT. Amino acid sequence: CASTGGGGSPLHF.

The V and J genes are TRBV4-3 and TRBJ1-2; unclear D gene. The CDR3 extends over 15 amino acids. Trimming pared 5 bases from V and 4 bases from J, leaving 17 bases between. Germline V lookup: CDR1 LGHNA, CDR2 YSLEER. The CDR3 DNA reads as TGCGCCAGCAGCTTATCCTCCGACGTTCCCTATGGCTACACCTTC. Translating gives CASSLSSDVPYGYTF.

The rearrangement joins TRBV5-1 to TRBJ1-2; TRBD1 agrees at 10 bases. Germline values: CDR1 SGHRS, CDR2 YFSETQ. This CDR3 has 14 amino acids. The V segment lost 4 bases and the J segment 6 bases; nucleotides outside the gene matches: 6. CDR3 loop: CASSRTGGEDGYTF. Written as DNA, the CDR3 is TGCGCCAGCAGCCGGACAGGGGGAGAGGATGGCTACACCTTC.

This chain uses TRBV29-1 with TRBJ2-2; TRBD1 agrees at 11 bases. CDR1 SQVTM and CDR2 ANQGSEA come from the germline V gene. The CDR3 is made up of 15 amino acids. V shed 5 bases and J 2 bases; nucleotides not matched to a gene: 4. CDR3 amino acids: CSVMGQGGNTGELFF. The CDR3 bases are TGCAGCGTTATGGGACAGGGGGGAAACACCGGGGAGCTGTTTTTT.

Within the sample, this clonotype is medium-sized (0.01 to 0.1%). V is TRBV6-6 and J is TRBJ2-1; D remains unclear. Trimming cost V 7 bases and J 5 bases, with 6 bases left between them. Germline V CDR1 and CDR2: MNHNY, SVGAGI (reference sequence). The CDR3 is 11 amino acids. The CDR3 DNA reads TGTGCCAGCAAATCTGACAATGAGCAGTTCTTC. Translating it yields CASKSDNEQFF.

In its sample, this clonotype was seen once. The chain uses TRBV27 and TRBJ2-2; 10 bases align to TRBD2. The CDR3 sequence is 15 residues long. Germline assignment: CDR1 MNHEY and CDR2 SMNVEV (reference sequence). Trimming removed 4 bases from V and 4 bases from J; junction bases left unmatched: 3. CDR3 loop: CASSSLAGATGELFF. CDR3 bases: TGTGCCAGCAGTTCCCTAGCGGGGGCCACCGGGGAGCTGTTTTTT.